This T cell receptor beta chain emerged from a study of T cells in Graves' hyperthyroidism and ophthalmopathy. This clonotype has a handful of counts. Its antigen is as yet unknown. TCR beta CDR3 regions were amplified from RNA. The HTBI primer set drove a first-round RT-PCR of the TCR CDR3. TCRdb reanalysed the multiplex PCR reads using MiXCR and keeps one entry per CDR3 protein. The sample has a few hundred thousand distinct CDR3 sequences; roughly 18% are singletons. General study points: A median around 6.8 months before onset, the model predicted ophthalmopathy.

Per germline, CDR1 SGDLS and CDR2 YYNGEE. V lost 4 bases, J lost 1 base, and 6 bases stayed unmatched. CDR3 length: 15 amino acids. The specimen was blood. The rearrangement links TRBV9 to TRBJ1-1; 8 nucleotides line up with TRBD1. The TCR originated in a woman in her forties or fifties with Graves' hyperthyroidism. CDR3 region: CASSPRGTGNTEAFF. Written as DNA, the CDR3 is TGTGCCAGCAGCCCAAGGGGGACAGGGAACACTGAAGCTTTCTTT.